This TCR beta chain came from a study of blood T cell repertoires in COVID-19 (dated by TCRdb to about 2020). About the investigation overall: Samples covering the acute and convalescent phases of COVID-19 were provided by collaborators in the United States, Italy and Spain. The dataset comprised deeply sampled blood TCRbeta repertoires from subjects exposed to, actively infected with, or recovered from COVID-19. The repertoires were released in a freely available public database intended as a resource for research on the immune response to SARS-CoV-2. The material from the prospective study consisted of cDNA or gDNA derived from T cells, B-cell-depleted T cells, or PBMCs. The samples were drawn from two sources: the first 160 participants of the ongoing ImmuneRACE study, and 1,000 to 1,500 subjects contributed by 6 global collaborators. Where available, HLA class I and class II types were taken from metadata supplied by the sample provider and were not determined by assay-based typing. The sample metadata nearly always contained a de-identified subject ID, COVID-19 status, age in years and sex. The investigation overall reported the following: The quantity of clinical and demographic metadata differed by source and by participant and was supplied without curation.

A remark on this clone: The antigen it binds to is not known. Qualities for individual bases were not recorded, and no much larger clone is one base off.

Samples from volunteer blood donors who had recovered from COVID-19 were contributed by a second Seattle source. Each collaborating institution followed its own protocols to collect whole blood in K2EDTA tubes. For TCRbeta analysis, collaborators shipped samples as frozen whole blood, isolated PBMCs, or DNA extracted from either of those sample types. The germline V gene encodes CDR1 KGHSH and CDR2 LQKENI. The junction shows trimming of 1 base on V and 5 bases on J, plus 7 bases between the germline ends. The CDR3 contains 13 residues, cysteine and phenylalanine counted. Only CDR3 DNA remains: 39 bases, in frame from the first base. TCRbeta CDR3 regions were amplified from genomic DNA using the immunoSEQ Assay, a bias-controlled multiplex PCR. Concerning the study's data processing: Within the assay, amplification of reference gene primers was used to estimate how many nucleated cells each sample contained. To quantify the absolute abundance of each unique TCRbeta CDR3 rearrangement, sequence reads were collapsed and filtered. Productive Simpson clonality was computed per sample as the square root of Simpson's diversity index over productive rearrangements. Entries here come from immuneACCESS through TCRdb and include only in-frame sequences with V and J called. Some clones fail to appear in such tables; in the studies checked, an unresolved V gene covers under half of the shortfall, and the cause of the remainder is unknown. V, J and clone size are those of that table, while D and trimming were read from the DNA. The sample profile shows approximately 240,000 clones; approximately 91% of them were found once. The ten biggest clones cover around 2.2% of the sample.

The clonotype comes from a woman in her 40s who had recovered from COVID-19. This receptor chain uses TRBV18 and TRBJ2-3; a weak D assignment points to TRBD2 (6 bases agree). Specimen: peripheral blood. The nucleotide sequence is given as TGTGCCAGCTCACCACAGGAGGGAGATACGCAGTATTTT. Translated, this gives CASSPQEGDTQYF.